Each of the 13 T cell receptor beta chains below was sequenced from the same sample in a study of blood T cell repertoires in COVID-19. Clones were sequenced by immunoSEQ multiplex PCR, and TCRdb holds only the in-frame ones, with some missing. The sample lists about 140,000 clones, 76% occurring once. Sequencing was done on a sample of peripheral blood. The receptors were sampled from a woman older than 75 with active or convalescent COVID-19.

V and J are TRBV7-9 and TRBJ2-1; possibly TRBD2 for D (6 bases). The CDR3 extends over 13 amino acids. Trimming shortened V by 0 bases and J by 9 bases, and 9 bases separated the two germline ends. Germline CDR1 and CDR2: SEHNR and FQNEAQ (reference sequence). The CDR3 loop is CASSLAGSSEQFF. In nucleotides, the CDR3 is TGTGCCAGCAGCTTAGCCGGGAGTTCTGAGCAGTTCTTC.

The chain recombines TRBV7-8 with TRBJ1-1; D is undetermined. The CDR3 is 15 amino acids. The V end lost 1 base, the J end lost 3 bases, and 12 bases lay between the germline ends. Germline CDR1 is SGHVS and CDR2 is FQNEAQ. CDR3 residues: CASSLGGPGDTEAFF. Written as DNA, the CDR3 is TGTGCCAGCAGCTTAGGAGGGCCTGGGGACACTGAAGCTTTCTTT.

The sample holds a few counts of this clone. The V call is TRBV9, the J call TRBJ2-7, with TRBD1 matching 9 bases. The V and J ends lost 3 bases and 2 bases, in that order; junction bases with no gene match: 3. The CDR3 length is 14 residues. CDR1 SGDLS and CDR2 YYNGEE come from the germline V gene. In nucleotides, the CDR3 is TGTGCCAGCAGCGCCGGGACAGGGCCCTACGAGCAGTACTTC. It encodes CASSAGTGPYEQYF.

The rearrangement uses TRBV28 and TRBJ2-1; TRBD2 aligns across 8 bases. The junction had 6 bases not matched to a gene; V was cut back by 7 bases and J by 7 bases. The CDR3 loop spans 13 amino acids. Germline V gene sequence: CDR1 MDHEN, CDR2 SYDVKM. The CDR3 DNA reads TGTGCCAGCACCACGGGGGGGCCAAATGAGCAGTTCTTC. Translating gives CASTTGGPNEQFF.

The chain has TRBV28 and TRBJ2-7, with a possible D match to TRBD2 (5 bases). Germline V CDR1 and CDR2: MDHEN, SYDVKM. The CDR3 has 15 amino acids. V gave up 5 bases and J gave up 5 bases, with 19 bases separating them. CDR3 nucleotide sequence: TGTGCCAGCAGTCCTGCCTGGGGAGCGAGGAACGAGCAGTACTTC. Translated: CASSPAWGARNEQYF.

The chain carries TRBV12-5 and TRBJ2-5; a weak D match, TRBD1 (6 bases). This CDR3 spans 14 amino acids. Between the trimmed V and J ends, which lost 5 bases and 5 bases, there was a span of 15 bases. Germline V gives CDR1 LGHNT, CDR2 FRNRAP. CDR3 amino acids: CASGTRRGYETQYF. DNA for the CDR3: TGTGCTAGTGGTACAAGAAGGGGGTACGAGACCCAGTACTTC.

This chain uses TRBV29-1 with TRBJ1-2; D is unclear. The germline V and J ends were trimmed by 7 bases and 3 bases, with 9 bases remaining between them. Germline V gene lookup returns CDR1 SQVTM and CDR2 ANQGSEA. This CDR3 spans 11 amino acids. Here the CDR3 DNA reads TGCAGCGCCGAGGCGGACTATGGCTACACCTTC. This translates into CSAEADYGYTF.

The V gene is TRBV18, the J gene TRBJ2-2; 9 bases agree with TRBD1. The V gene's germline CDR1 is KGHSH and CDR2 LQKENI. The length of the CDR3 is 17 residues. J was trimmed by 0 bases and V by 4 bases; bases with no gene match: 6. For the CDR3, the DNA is TGTGCCAGCTCACAGCAAAGACAGGGGGCGAACACCGGGGAGCTGTTTTTT. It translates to CASSQQRQGANTGELFF.

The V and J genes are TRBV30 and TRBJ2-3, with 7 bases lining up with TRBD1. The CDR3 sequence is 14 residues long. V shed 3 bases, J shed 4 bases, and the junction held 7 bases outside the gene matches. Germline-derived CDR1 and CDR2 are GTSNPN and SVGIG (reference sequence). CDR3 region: CAWRTGIGSDTQYF. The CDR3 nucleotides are TGTGCCTGGAGGACAGGGATAGGGTCAGATACGCAGTATTTT.

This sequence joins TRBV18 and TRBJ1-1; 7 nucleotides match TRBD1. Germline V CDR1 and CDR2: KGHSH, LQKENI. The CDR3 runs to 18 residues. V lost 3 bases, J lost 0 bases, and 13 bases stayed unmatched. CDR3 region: CASSPLPGTDHMNTEAFF. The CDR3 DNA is TGTGCCAGCTCACCGCTTCCCGGGACAGACCACATGAACACTGAAGCTTTCTTT.

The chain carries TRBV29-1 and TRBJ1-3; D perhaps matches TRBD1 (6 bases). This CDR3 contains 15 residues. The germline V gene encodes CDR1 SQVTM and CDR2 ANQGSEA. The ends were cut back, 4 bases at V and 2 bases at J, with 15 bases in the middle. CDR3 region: CSVVVRGLAGNTIYF. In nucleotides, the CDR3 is TGCAGCGTTGTGGTCAGGGGCTTAGCTGGAAACACCATATATTTT.

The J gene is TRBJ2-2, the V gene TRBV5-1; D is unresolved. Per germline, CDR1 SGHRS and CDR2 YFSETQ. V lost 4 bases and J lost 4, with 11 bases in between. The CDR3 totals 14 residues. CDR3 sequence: CASSKTTSTGELFF. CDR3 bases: TGCGCCAGCAGCAAAACCACATCCACCGGGGAGCTGTTTTTT.

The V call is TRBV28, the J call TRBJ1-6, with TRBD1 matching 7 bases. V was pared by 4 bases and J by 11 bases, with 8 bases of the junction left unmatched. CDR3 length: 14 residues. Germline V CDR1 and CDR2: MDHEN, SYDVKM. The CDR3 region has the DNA TGTGCCAGCAGTTCCCTGACAGGGCTGACACCCCTCCACTTT. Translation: CASSSLTGLTPLHF.